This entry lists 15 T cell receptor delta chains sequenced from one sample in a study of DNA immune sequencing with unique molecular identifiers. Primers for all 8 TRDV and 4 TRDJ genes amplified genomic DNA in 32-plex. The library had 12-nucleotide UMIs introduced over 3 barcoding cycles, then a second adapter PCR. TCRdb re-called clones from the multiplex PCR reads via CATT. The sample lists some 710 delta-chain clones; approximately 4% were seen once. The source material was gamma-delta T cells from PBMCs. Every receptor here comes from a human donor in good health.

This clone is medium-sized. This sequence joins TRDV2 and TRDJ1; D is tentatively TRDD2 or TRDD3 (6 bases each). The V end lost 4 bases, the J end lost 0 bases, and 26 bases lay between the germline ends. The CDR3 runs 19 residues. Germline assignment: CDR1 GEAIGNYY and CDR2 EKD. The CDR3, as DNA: TGTGCCTGTGATCCTACCGTTTCTGGGGTCAAGAAATACACCGATAAACTCATCTTT. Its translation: CACDPTVSGVKKYTDKLIF.

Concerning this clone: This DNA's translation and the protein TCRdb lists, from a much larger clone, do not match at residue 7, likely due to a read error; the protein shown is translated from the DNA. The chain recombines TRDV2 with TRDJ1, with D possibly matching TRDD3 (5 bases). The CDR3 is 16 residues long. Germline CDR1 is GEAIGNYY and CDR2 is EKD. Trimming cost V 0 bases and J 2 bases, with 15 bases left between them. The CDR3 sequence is CACDTLEGTITDKLIF. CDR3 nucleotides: TGTGCCTGTGACACCTTAGAGGGGACGATTACCGATAAACTCATCTTT.

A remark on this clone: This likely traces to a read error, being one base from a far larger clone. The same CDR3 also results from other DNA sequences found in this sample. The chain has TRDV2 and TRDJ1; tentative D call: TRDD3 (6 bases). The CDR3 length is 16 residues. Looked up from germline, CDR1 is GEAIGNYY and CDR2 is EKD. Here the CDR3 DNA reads TGTGCCTGTGACACCTTAGGGGGGACGATTACCGATAAACTGATCTTT. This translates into CACDTLGGTITDKLIF.

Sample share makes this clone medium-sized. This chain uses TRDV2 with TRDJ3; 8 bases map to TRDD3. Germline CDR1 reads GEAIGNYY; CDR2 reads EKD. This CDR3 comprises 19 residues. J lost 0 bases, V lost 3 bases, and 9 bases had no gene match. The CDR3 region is CACDRTGGPSSWDTRQMFF. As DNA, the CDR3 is TGTGCCTGTGACCGCACTGGGGGGCCTAGCTCCTGGGACACCCGACAGATGTTTTTC.

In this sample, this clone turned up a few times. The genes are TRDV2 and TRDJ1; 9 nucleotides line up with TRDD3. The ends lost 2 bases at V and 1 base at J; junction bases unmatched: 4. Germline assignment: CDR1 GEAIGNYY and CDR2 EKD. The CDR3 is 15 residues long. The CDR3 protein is CACDKLGDLTDKLIF. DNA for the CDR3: TGTGCCTGTGACAAACTGGGGGACCTCACCGATAAACTCATCTTT.

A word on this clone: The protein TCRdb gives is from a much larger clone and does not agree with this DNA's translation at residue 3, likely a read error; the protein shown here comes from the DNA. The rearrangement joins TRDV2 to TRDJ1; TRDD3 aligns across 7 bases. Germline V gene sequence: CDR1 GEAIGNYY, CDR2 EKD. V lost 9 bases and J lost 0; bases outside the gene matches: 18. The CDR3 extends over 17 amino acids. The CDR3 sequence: CARSELGRQQHTDKLIF. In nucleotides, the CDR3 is TGTGCCCGTTCAGAACTGGGGAGACAACAACACACCGATAAACTCATCTTT.

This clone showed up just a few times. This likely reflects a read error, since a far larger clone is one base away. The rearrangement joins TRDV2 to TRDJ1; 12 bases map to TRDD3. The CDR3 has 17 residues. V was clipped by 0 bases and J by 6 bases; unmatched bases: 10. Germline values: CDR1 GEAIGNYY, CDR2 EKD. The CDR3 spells CACDTVELGDTLNKLIF. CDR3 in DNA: TGTGCCTGTGACACCGTGGAGCTGGGGGATACGTTAAATAAACTCATCTTT.

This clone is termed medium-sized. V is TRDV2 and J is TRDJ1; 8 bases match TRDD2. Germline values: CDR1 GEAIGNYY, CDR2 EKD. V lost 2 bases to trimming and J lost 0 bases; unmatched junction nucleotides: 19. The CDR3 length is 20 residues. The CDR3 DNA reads TGTGCCTGTGACAATCTTCCTACGCTCCGTGGACCCCTGGACACCGATAAACTCATCTTT. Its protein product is CACDNLPTLRGPLDTDKLIF.

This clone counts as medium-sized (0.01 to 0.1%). The CDR3, as DNA: TGTGCCTGTGACTCCCTGGACTGGGGGACCTTCAAGGGGACCGATAAACTCATCTTT. Its translation is CACDSLDWGTFKGTDKLIF. This chain links TRDV2 with TRDJ1; TRDD3 agrees at 9 bases. Germline assignment: CDR1 GEAIGNYY and CDR2 EKD. The CDR3 spans 19 residues. V was pared by 3 bases and J by 2 bases, with 18 bases of the junction left unmatched.

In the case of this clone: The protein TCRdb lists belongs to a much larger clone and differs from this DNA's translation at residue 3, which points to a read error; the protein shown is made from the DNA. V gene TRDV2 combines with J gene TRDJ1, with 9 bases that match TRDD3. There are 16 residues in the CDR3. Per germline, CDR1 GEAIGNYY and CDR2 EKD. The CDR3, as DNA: TGTGCCAGTGACCCACTGGGGGACATTAACACCGATAAACTCATCTTT. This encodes CASDPLGDINTDKLIF.

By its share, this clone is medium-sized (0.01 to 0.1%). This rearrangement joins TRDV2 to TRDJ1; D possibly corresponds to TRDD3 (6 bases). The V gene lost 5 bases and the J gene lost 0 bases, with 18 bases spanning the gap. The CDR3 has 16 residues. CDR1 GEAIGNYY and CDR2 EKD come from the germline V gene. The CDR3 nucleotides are TGTGCCTGTGTCCCATTAGGGGGGACCAACACCGATAAACTCATCTTT. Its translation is CACVPLGGTNTDKLIF.

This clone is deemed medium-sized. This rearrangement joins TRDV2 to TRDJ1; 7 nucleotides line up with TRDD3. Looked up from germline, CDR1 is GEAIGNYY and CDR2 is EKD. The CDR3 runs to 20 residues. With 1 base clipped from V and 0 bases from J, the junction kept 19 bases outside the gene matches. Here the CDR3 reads CACDTLSPEGDPPDTDKLIF. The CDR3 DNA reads TGTGCCTGTGACACGTTATCCCCAGAGGGGGATCCCCCCGACACCGATAAACTCATCTTT.

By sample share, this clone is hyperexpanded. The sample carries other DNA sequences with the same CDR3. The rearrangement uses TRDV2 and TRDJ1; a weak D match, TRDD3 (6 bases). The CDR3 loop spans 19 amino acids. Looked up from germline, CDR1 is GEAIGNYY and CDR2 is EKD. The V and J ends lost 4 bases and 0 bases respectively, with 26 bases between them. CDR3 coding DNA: TGTGCCTGTGAAAGGGTACTCGAACTGGGAACGGGGTACACCGATAAACTCATCTTT. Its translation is CACERVLELGTGYTDKLIF.

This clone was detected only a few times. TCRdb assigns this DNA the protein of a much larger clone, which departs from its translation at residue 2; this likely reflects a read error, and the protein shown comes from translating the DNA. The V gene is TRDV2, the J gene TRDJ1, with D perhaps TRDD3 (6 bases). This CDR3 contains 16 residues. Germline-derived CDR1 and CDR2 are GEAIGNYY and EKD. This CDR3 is CSCDTLGGTITDKLIF. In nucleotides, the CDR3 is TGTTCCTGTGACACCTTAGGGGGGACGATTACCGATAAACTCATCTTT.

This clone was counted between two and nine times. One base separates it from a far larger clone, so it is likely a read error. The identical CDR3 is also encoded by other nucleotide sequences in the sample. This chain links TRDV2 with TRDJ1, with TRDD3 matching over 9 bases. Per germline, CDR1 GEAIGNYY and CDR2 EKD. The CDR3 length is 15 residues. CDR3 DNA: TGTGCCTGTGACCGACTGGGGGAGTACACTGATAAACTCATCTTT. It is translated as CACDRLGEYTDKLIF.